Described below is a single T cell receptor beta chain sequence and its context. Per the authors' pipeline: Nucleated cell number was recorded as an estimate derived from reference gene primer amplification. Method: immunoSEQ multiplex PCR; TCRdb's copy keeps in-frame clones and lacks some. V, J and clone size are those of that table, while D and trimming were read from the DNA. The repertoire holds hundreds of thousands of clones, with just under 90% as singletons. The CDR3 runs 14 residues. V lost 7 bases and J 2 bases, leaving 15 bases between the germline ends. Germline V lookup: CDR1 SGHRS, CDR2 YFSETQ. The data belong to a study of blood T cell repertoires in COVID-19. Study details: Samples of COVID-19 (acute and convalescent) were obtained from the United States, Italy and Spain. The analysed material was cDNA or gDNA that came from T cells, B-cell-depleted T cells, or PBMCs.

Sequencing used peripheral blood. The sequence derives from a woman between 25 and 40 years old with COVID-19, enrolled during active disease. This sequence joins TRBV5-1 and TRBJ2-5; D is possibly TRBD1 (6 bases). This CDR3 is CASSGQGRQETQYF. DNA of the CDR3: TGCGCCAGCTCTGGCCAGGGGCGGCAAGAGACCCAGTACTTC. Based on the CDR3 plus reference TRBV5-1 and TRBJ2-5, the full variable domain is KAGVTQTPRYLIKTRGQQVTLSCSPISGHRSVSWYQQTPGQGLQFLFEYFSETQRNKGNFPGRFSGRQFSNSRSEMNVSTLELGDSALYLCASSGQGRQETQYFGPGTRLLVL.